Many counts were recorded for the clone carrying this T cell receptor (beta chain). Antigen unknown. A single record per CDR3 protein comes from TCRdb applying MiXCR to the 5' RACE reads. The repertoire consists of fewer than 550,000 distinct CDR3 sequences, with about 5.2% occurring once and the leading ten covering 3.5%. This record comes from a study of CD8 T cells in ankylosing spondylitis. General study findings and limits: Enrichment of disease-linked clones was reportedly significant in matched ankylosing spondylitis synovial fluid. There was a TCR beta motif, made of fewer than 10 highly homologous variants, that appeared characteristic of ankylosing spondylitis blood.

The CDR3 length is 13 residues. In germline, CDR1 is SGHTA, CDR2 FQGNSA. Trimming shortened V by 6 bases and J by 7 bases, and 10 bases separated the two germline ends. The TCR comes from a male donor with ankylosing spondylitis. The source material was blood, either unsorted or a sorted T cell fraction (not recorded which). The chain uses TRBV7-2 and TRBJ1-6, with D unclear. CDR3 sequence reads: CASSIGGNSPLHF. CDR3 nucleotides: TGTGCCAGCAGTATCGGAGGGAATTCACCCCTCCACTTT.